These T cell receptor beta chains were read from a single sample in a study of OX40 agonist ivuxolimab in advanced cancers. Measured with immunoSEQ multiplex PCR; TCRdb has only the in-frame clones, and not every one. The profile shows 70,000 to 90,000 clones, about 88% of them singletons. The sequenced sample was CD4+ or CD8+ T cells sorted from blood, obtained in a trial of the OX40 agonist ivuxolimab. These receptors were obtained from an adult with an advanced solid tumor such as melanoma, head and neck, liver or kidney cancer. CDR3s include the opening cysteine and the closing phenylalanine or tryptophan. Fields, in order: clone size, V gene, J gene, D gene, CDR3 DNA, CDR3 protein. A D gene is named only where the DNA matches it firmly. Only part of the rows carry a size: once, few, many, or a class if the clone is expanded.

>once|TRBV30|TRBJ1-3|-
TGTGCCTGGAGCGCAGGCGGCTCTGGAAACACCATATATTTT
CAWSAGGSGNTIYF
>-|TRBV18|TRBJ2-7|-
TGTGCCAGCTCATCATTACACTACGAGCAGTACTTC
CASSSLHYEQYF
>once|TRBV28|TRBJ1-2|-
TGTGCCAGCAGTTTCAGGTCTCGGTATGGCTACACCTTC
CASSFRSRYGYTF
>once|TRBV28|TRBJ1-1|-
TGTGCCAGCAGTTTATTAGGGGGGACGGAAGCTTTCTTT
CASSLLGGTEAFF
>-|TRBV12-2|TRBJ2-3|-
TGTGCAAGTCGCATACGGACTAGCGGGGGGGACTACACAGATACGCAGTATTTT
CASRIRTSGGDYTDTQYF
>once|TRBV15|TRBJ1-4|-
TGTGCCACCGAAATCAGGGATCCGCCTCCAGTACGGCTGTTTTTT
CATEIRDPPPVRLFF
>-|TRBV18|TRBJ2-3|-
TGTGCCAGCTCACCACCGTTGATGGGAGATACGCAGTATTTT
CASSPPLMGDTQYF
>few|TRBV25-1|TRBJ1-5|-
TGTGCCAGCAGTGAATCAGATCAGCCCCAGCATTTT
CASSESDQPQHF
>-|TRBV5-1|TRBJ2-1|-
TGCGCCAGCAGCTTTGCATCCTACAATGAGCAGTTCTTC
CASSFASYNEQFF
>-|TRBV7-3|TRBJ2-7|-
TGTGCCAGCAGCCCGGGTCTCAGAGACAGCTACGAGCAGTACTTC
CASSPGLRDSYEQYF
>once|TRBV27|TRBJ2-2|TRBD1
TGTGCCAGCGGACGATTACAGGGGGTTAACGCGAACACCGGGGAGCTGTTTTTT
CASGRLQGVNANTGELFF
>-|TRBV19|TRBJ2-2|TRBD2
TGTGCCAGTCGGACTAGCGGGAACACCGGGGAGCTGTTTTTT
CASRTSGNTGELFF
>-|TRBV4-1|TRBJ1-5|TRBD1
TGCGCCAGCAGCCTCCTCCCCCGTGCCGGGACAGCCTGGAGCCAGCATTTT
CASSLLPRAGTAWSQHF
>once|TRBV10-2|TRBJ2-1|-
TGCGCCAGCAGTGAGCTGGGATACAATGAGCAGTTCTTC
CASSELGYNEQFF
>once|TRBV6-5|TRBJ1-2|TRBD1
TGTGCCAGCAGTGACAGGGGTTACACCTTC
CASSDRGYTF
>-|TRBV7-6|TRBJ1-4|-
TGTGCCAGCAGCTCCGCTGACAGCACTAATGAAAAACTGTTTTTT
CASSSADSTNEKLFF
>-|TRBV6-5|TRBJ2-2|-
TGTGCCAGCAGTTACTCGGGACCGCCCGGGGAGCTGTTTTTT
CASSYSGPPGELFF
>-|TRBV28|TRBJ1-2|-
TGTGCCAGCCGGACAACTTATGGCTACACCTTC
CASRTTYGYTF
>-|TRBV5-1|TRBJ2-7|-
TGCGCCAGCAGCGTATTTGGGGGCCGCGAGCAGTACTTC
CASSVFGGREQYF
>-|TRBV30|TRBJ1-3|TRBD1
TGTGCCTCAGGACAGGGAACGATGAACACCATATATTTT
CASGQGTMNTIYF
>-|TRBV5-8|TRBJ1-4|TRBD1
TGTGCCAGCAGCGTCGGGACAGAGGTTTCGGAAAAACTGTTTTTT
CASSVGTEVSEKLFF
>few|TRBV7-3|TRBJ2-2|-
TGTGCCAGCCAAAATACAGCGAACACCGGGGAGCTGTTTTTT
CASQNTANTGELFF
>-|TRBV21-1|TRBJ1-1|-
TGTGCCAGCAGCTTTCTACGACAGAACACTGAAGCTTTCTTT
CASSFLRQNTEAFF
>-|TRBV9|TRBJ2-7|TRBD2
TGTGCCAGCAGCTTGGCGGGAGGGCCGGGGGAGCAGTACTTC
CASSLAGGPGEQYF
>-|TRBV5-6|TRBJ2-1|-
TGTGCCAGCAGCTCCCTCGGTAGCTCCTACAATGAGCAGTTCTTC
CASSSLGSSYNEQFF
>-|TRBV7-8|TRBJ2-1|TRBD2
TGTGCCAGCAGCTTCTTAACTAGCGGGGGGAATGAGCAGTTCTTC
CASSFLTSGGNEQFF
>-|TRBV18|TRBJ2-4|-
TGTGCCAGCTTGTCCGGGACGGGAGAAAACATTCAGTACTTC
CASLSGTGENIQYF
>-|TRBV19|TRBJ1-1|TRBD1
TGTGCCAGTCAGATGACAGGGGACACTGAAGCTTTCTTT
CASQMTGDTEAFF
>-|TRBV7-3|TRBJ1-5|-
TGTGCCAGCAGCTCTGTTCCCGGGCAGCCCCAGCATTTT
CASSSVPGQPQHF
>-|TRBV7-2|TRBJ2-1|-
TGTGCCAGCAGCGCCGGGACTTACAATGAGCAGTTCTTC
CASSAGTYNEQFF
>-|TRBV5-4|TRBJ2-5|TRBD2
TGTGCCAGCAGCGGCACTAGCGGGGGAAAAGAGACCCAGTACTTC
CASSGTSGGKETQYF
>-|TRBV7-6|TRBJ1-6|TRBD1
TGTGCCAGCGGCTCGTCCGGGACAGCCCGCCCGGGTTCACCCCTCCACTTT
CASGSSGTARPGSPLHF
>-|TRBV7-9|TRBJ2-7|-
TGTGCCAGCAGCTTAACCCGGGGACAAGGGGACGAGCAGTACTTC
CASSLTRGQGDEQYF
>once|TRBV6-4|TRBJ1-2|-
TGTGCCAGCAGTGACTCCACAGGATGGGGCTACACCTTC
CASSDSTGWGYTF
>-|TRBV5-1|TRBJ2-3|-
TGCGCCAGCAGCTTGAAGCCGGGGAGCCGGATTGAGGGTACGCAGTATTTT
CASSLKPGSRIEGTQYF